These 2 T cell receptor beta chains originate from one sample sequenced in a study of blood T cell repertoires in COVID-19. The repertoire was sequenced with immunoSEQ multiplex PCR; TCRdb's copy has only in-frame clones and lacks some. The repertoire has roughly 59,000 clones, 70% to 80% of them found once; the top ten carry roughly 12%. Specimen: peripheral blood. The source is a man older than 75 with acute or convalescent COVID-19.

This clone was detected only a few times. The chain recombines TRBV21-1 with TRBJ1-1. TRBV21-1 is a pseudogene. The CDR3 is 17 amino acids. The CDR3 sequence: CASSKAYLPSLNTEAFF. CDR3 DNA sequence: TGTGCCAGCAGCAAAGCCTATCTCCCATCATTGAACACTGAAGCTTTCTTT.

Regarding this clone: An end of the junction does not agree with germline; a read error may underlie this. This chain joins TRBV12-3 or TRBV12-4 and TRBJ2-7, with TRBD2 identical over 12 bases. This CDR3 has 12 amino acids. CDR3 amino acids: CASSATSGGYFF. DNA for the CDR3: TGTGCCAGCAGTGCGACTAGCGGGGGTTACTTCTTC.